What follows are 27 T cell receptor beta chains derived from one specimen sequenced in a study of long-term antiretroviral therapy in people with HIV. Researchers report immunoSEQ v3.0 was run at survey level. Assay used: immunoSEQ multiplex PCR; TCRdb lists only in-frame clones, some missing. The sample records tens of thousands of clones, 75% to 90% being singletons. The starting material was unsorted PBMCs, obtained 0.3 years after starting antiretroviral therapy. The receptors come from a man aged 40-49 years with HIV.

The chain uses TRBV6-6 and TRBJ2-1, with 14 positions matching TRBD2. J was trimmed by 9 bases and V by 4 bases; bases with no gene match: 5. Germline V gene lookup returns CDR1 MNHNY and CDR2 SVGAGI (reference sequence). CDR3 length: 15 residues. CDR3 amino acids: CASSLGLAGASEQFF. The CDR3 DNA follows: TGTGCCAGCAGTTTGGGACTAGCGGGAGCAAGTGAGCAGTTCTTC.

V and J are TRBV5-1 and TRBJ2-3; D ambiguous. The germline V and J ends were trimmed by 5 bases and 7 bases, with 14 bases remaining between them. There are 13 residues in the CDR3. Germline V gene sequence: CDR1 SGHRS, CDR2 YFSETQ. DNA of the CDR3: TGCGCCAGCAGGCTTGGGTCAGCGAATACGCAGTATTTT. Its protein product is CASRLGSANTQYF.

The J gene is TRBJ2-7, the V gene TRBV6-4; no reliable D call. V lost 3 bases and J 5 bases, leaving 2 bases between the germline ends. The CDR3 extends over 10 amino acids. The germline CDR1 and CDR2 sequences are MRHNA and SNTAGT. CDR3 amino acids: CASSEDEQYF. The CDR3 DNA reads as TGTGCCAGCAGTGAGGACGAGCAGTACTTC.

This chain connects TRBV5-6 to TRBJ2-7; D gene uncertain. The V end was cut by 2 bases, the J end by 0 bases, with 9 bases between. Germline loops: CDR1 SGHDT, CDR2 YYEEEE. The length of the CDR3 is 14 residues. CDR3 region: CASSFRQASYEQYF. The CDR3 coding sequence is TGTGCCAGCAGCTTTCGTCAGGCCTCCTACGAGCAGTACTTC.

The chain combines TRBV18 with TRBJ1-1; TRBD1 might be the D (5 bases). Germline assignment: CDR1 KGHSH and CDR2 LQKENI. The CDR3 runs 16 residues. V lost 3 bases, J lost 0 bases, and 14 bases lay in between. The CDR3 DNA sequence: TGTGCCAGCTCACCTACCGGAGGGGTCTTGAACACTGAAGCTTTCTTT. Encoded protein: CASSPTGGVLNTEAFF. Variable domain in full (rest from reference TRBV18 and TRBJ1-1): NAGVMQNPRHLVRRRGQEARLRCSPMKGHSHVYWYRQLPEEGLKFMVYLQKENIIDESGMPKERFSAEFPKEGPSILRIQQVVRGDSAAYFCASSPTGGVLNTEAFFGQGTRLTVV.

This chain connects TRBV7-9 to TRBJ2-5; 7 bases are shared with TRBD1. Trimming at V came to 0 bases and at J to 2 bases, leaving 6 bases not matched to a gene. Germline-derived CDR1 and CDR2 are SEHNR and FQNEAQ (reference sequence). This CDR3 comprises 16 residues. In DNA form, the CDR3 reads TGTGCCAGCAGCTTAGCTATGGGACAGCATCAAGAGACCCAGTACTTC. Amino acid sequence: CASSLAMGQHQETQYF.

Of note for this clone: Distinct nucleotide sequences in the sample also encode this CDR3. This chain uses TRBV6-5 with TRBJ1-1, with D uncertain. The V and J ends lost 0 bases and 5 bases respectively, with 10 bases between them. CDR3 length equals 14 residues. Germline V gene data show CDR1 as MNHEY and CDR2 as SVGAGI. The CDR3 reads CASSYSAGRTEAFF. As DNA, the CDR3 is TGTGCCAGCAGTTACTCGGCAGGACGGACTGAAGCTTTCTTT.

The chain's CDR3 is CASSLEFRGNSPLHF. The CDR3 DNA sequence: TGTGCCAGCAGCTTAGAATTCAGGGGCAATTCACCCCTCCACTTT. V usage is TRBV7-6 and J usage is TRBJ1-6; D is possibly TRBD1 (6 bases). V was clipped by 1 base and J by 7 bases, with 11 bases between them. CDR1 is SGHVS, CDR2 FNYEAQ, per germline. This CDR3 contains 15 residues. Combining the CDR3 with reference TRBV7-6 and TRBJ1-6 gives the whole variable domain GAGVSQSPRYKVTKRGQDVALRCDPISGHVSLYWYRQALGQGPEFLTYFNYEAQQDKSGLPNDRFSAERPEGSISTLTIQRTEQRDSAMYRCASSLEFRGNSPLHFGNGTRLTVT.

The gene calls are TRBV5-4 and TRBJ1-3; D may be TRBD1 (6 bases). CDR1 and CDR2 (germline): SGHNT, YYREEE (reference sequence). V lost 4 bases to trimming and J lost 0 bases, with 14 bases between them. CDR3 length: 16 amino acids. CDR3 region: CASSAPTGLSGNTIYF. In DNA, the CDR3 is TGTGCCAGCAGCGCTCCTACAGGGCTCTCTGGAAACACCATATATTTT.

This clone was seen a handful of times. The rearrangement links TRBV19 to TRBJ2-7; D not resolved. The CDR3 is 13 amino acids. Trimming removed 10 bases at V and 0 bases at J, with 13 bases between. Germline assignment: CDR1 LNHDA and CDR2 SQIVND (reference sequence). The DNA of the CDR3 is TGTGCCACCAGTCCCCGTTACTCCTACGAGCAGTACTTC. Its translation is CATSPRYSYEQYF.

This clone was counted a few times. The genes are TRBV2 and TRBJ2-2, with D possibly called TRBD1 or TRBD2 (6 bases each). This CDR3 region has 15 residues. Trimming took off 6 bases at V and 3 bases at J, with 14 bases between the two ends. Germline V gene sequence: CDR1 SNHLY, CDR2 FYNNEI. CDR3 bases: TGTGCCAGCAGGAGGGTGGAGGGGGACACCGGGGAGCTGTTTTTT. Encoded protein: CASRRVEGDTGELFF.

CDR3 sequence (DNA): TGTGCCAGCAGTTACATGGGGAGCACAGATACGCAGTATTTT. This encodes CASSYMGSTDTQYF. The V call is TRBV27, the J call TRBJ2-3, with D unresolved. The V gene lost 4 bases and the J gene lost 0 bases, with 8 bases spanning the gap. The CDR3 has 14 residues. Per the germline V gene, CDR1 is MNHEY and CDR2 is SMNVEV (reference sequence).

CDR3 nucleotide sequence: TGTGCCAGCAGTACCCGGACAGGGTGGGCCTACAATGAGCAGTTCTTC. This translates into CASSTRTGWAYNEQFF. This chain joins TRBV28 and TRBJ2-1; 8 bases fit TRBD1. The length of the CDR3 is 16 residues. J gave up 2 bases and V 5 bases, and 8 bases lay outside the gene matches. From germline, CDR1 is MDHEN and CDR2 SYDVKM.

In nucleotides, the CDR3 is TGTGCCAGCAGTGAGCAGGAGGCAGATACGCAGTATTTT. It specifies CASSEQEADTQYF. The genes are TRBV2 and TRBJ2-3, with D maybe TRBD2 (5 bases). Germline lookup yields CDR1 SNHLY and CDR2 FYNNEI. Trimming pared 3 bases from V and 4 bases from J, leaving 8 bases between. This CDR3 comprises 13 residues.

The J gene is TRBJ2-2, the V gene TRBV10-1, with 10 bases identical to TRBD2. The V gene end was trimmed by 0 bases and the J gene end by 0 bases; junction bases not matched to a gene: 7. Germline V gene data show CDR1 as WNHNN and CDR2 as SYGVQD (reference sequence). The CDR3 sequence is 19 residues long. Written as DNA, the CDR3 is TGCGCCAGCAGTGAGTCGAAAGCTAGCGGGGGCCCGAACACCGGGGAGCTGTTTTTT. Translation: CASSESKASGGPNTGELFF.

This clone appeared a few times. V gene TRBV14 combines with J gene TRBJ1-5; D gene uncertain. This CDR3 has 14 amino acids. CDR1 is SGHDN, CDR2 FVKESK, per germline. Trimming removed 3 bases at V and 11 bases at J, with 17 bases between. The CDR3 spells CASSHPLSPRAQHF. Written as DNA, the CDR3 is TGTGCCAGCAGCCATCCCCTTAGTCCTCGGGCCCAGCATTTT.

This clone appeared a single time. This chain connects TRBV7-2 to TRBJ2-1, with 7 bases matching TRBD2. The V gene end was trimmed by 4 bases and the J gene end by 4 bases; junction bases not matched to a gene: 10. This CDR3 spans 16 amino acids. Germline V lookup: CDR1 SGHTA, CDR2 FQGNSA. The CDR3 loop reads CASSWGGSPEYNEQFF. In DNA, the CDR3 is TGTGCCAGCAGCTGGGGGGGTAGCCCCGAGTACAATGAGCAGTTCTTC.

In nucleotides, the CDR3 is TGTGCCAGCAGTGGAGCGGGGGGTCAAGAGACCCAGTACTTC. Translating it yields CASSGAGGQETQYF. V gene TRBV2 combines with J gene TRBJ2-5, with 9 bases fitting TRBD2. Germline V CDR1 and CDR2: SNHLY, FYNNEI. With 4 bases clipped from V and 2 bases from J, the junction kept 2 bases outside the gene matches. This CDR3 has 14 residues.

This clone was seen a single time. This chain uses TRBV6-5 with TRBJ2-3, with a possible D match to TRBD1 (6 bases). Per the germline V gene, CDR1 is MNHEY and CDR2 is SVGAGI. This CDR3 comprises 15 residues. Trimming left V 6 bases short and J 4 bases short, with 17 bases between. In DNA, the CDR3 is TGTGCCAGCAGCCCCTACTTAGGGGGAGCAGATACGCAGTATTTT. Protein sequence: CASSPYLGGADTQYF.

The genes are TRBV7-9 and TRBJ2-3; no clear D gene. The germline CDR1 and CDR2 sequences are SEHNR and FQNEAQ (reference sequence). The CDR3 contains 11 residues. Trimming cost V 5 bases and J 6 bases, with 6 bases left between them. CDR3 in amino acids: CASSHKDTQYF. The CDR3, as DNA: TGTGCCAGCAGCCACAAGGATACGCAGTATTTT.

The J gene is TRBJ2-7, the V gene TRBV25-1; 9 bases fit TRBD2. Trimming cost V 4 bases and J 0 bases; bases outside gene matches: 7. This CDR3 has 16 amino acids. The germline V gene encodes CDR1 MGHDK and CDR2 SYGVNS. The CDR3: CASSVWRAGGSYEQYF. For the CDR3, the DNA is TGTGCCAGCAGTGTCTGGAGAGCGGGGGGCTCCTACGAGCAGTACTTC.

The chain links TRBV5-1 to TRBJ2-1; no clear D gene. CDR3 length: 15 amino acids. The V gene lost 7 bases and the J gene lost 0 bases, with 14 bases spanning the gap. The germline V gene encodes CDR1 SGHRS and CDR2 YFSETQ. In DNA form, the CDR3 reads TGCGCCAGCTCCGACATTTCGAGCTCCTACAATGAGCAGTTCTTC. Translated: CASSDISSSYNEQFF.

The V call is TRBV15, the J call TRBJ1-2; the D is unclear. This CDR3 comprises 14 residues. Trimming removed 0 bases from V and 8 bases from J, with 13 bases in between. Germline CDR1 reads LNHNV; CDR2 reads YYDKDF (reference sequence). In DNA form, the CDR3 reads TGTGCCACCAGCAGAGATATGTACGGGGAAGGCTACACCTTC. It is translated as CATSRDMYGEGYTF. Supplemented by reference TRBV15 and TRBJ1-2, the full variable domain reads DAMVIQNPRYQVTQFGKPVTLSCSQTLNHNVMYWYQQKSSQAPKLLFHYYDKDFNNEADTPDNFQSRRPNTSFCFLDIRSPGLGDTAMYLCATSRDMYGEGYTFGSGTRLTVV.

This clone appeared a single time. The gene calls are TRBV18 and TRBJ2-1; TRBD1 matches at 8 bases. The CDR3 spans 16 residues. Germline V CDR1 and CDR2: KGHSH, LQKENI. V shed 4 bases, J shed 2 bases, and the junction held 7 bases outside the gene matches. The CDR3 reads CASSQRTGLTYNEQFF. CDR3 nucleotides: TGTGCCAGCTCACAAAGGACAGGGCTAACCTACAATGAGCAGTTCTTC.

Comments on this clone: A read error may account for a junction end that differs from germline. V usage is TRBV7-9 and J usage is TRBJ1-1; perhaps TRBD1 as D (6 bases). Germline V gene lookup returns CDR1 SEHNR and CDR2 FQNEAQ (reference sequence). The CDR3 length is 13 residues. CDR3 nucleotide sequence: TGTGCCAGCGATTCCAGGGGATCAGTCGGGGCGGTTTTT. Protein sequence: CASDSRGSVGAVF.

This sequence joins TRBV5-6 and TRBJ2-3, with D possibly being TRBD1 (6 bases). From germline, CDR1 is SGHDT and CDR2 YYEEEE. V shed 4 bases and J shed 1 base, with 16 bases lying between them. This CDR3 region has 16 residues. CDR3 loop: CASSLVRAGGTDTQYF. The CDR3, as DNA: TGTGCCAGCAGCCTCGTTAGGGCAGGGGGCACAGATACGCAGTATTTT.

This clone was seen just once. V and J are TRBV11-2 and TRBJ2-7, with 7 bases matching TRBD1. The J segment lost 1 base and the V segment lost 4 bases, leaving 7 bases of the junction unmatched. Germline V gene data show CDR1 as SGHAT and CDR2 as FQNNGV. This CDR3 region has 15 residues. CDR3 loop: CASSSPRQGSYEQYF. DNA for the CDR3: TGTGCCAGCAGCTCGCCCAGACAGGGTTCCTACGAGCAGTACTTC. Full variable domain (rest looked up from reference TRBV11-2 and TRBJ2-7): EAGVAQSPRYKIIEKRQSVAFWCNPISGHATLYWYQQILGQGPKLLIQFQNNGVVDDSQLPKDRFSAERLKGVDSTLKIQPAKLEDSAVYLCASSSPRQGSYEQYFGPGTRLTVT.